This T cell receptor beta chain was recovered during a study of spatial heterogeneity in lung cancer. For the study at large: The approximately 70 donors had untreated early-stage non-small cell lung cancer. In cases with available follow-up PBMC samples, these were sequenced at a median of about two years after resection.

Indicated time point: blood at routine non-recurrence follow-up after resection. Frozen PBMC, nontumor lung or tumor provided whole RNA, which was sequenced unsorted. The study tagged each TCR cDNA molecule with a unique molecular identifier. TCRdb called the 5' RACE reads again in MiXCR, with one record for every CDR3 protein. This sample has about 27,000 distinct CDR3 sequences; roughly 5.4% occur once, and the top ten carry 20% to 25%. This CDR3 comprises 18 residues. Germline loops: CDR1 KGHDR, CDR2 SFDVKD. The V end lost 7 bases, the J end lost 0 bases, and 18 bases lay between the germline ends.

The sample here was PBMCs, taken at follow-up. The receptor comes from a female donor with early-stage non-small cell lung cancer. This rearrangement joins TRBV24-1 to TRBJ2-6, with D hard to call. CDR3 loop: CATRPRYAESSGANVLTF. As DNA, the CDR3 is TGTGCCACCAGACCCCGGTATGCAGAAAGCTCTGGGGCCAACGTCCTGACTTTC.